The rows below give T cell receptor beta chains drawn from one sample of a study of cytomegalovirus exposure and HLA in healthy donors. Some clones are missing from TCRdb's copy, which holds only in-frame ones; the method was immunoSEQ multiplex PCR. The repertoire has around 170,000 clones, about 84% of them found once; the top ten carry approximately 3.8%. The sample comprised PBMCs. The receptors derive from a middle-aged man in good health and CMV-seronegative. Each CDR3 is given with its conserved first and last residue. D genes are given only for firm matches. Not all rows give a size; the values are once, few, many and, for expanded clones, a class.

len,abundance,j_gene,d_gene,v_gene,CDR3aa,CDR3nt
15,-,TRBJ1-1,TRBD1,TRBV7-2,CASSLAGQLNTEAFF,TGTGCCAGCAGCTTAGCGGGACAGTTGAACACTGAAGCTTTCTTT
15,-,TRBJ1-1,-,TRBV4-3,CASSQPPKGGAEAFF,TGCGCCAGCAGCCAACCCCCGAAGGGCGGGGCTGAAGCTTTCTTT
13,-,TRBJ2-4,TRBD1,TRBV27,CASGDRVQNIQYF,TGTGCCAGCGGTGACAGGGTTCAAAACATTCAGTACTTC
15,-,TRBJ1-5,-,TRBV27,CASSLKAGGNQPQHF,TGTGCCAGCAGCTTGAAGGCAGGGGGCAATCAGCCCCAGCATTTT
20,-,TRBJ2-7,-,TRBV12-5,CASGLVQRVYDRRAKGEQYF,TGTGCTAGTGGTTTGGTACAGAGGGTTTATGACCGGCGGGCAAAAGGCGAGCAGTACTTC
14,-,TRBJ2-3,-,TRBV30,CAWRTAAGTDTQYF,TGTGCCTGGAGAACCGCAGCGGGCACAGATACGCAGTATTTT
14,few,TRBJ2-7,-,TRBV6-5,CASSPGLPSYEQYF,TGTGCCAGCAGCCCGGGACTCCCATCCTACGAGCAGTACTTC
14,-,TRBJ1-4,-,TRBV9,CASSLGGSNEKLFF,TGTGCCAGCAGCCTCGGAGGGAGTAATGAAAAACTGTTTTTT
12,-,TRBJ2-2,-,TRBV19,CASPSRTGELFF,TGTGCCAGCCCGTCTCGCACCGGGGAGCTGTTTTTT
13,-,TRBJ1-1,-,TRBV5-1,CASSVTEDTEAFF,TGCGCCAGCAGTGTGACCGAGGATACTGAAGCTTTCTTT
13,once,TRBJ2-1,TRBD1,TRBV5-5,CASTQGDYNEQFF,TGTGCCAGCACCCAGGGGGACTACAATGAGCAGTTCTTC
14,-,TRBJ1-5,TRBD1,TRBV27,CASSSGQGRQPQHF,TGTGCCAGCAGTTCGGGACAGGGAAGACAGCCCCAGCATTTT
15,-,TRBJ2-1,TRBD2,TRBV15,CATSRPIAGPAEQFF,TGTGCCACCAGCAGACCCATAGCGGGGCCCGCTGAGCAGTTCTTC
15,-,TRBJ1-2,-,TRBV7-2,CASTPGQGVNYGYTF,TGTGCCAGCACCCCTGGGCAAGGGGTTAACTATGGCTACACCTTC
16,once,TRBJ1-4,TRBD1,TRBV2,CASNRQGKATNEKLFF,TGTGCCAGCAACAGACAGGGGAAGGCAACTAATGAAAAACTGTTTTTT
15,-,TRBJ2-3,-,TRBV27,CASTLQGAGPDTQYF,TGTGCCAGCACCCTCCAAGGGGCAGGCCCAGATACGCAGTATTTT
14,-,TRBJ2-7,-,TRBV7-9,CASSLGYLADEQYF,TGTGCCAGCAGCTTAGGGTACCTCGCGGACGAGCAGTACTTC
15,-,TRBJ1-5,-,TRBV10-3,CAISESTGIGQPQHF,TGTGCCATCAGTGAGTCGACCGGGATCGGTCAGCCCCAGCATTTT
14,-,TRBJ1-1,-,TRBV7-9,CASSPMNMNTEAFF,TGTGCCAGCAGCCCGATGAACATGAACACTGAAGCTTTCTTT